This passage covers 3 T cell receptor beta chains from one sample sequenced in a study of cytomegalovirus exposure and HLA in healthy donors. Both 60 Vbeta primers and 13 Jbeta primers went into the PCR. Using immunoSEQ multiplex PCR, the repertoire was profiled, and TCRdb retains in-frame clones only, with some absent. The sample consists of a few hundred thousand clones, about four fifths of them appearing once. Sample: PBMCs. These TCRs come from a girl aged 2-10 years in good health and CMV-seronegative.

This clone was seen a few times. The gene calls are TRBV12-5 and TRBJ2-7; weak D call: TRBD1 (5 bases). The CDR3 runs 14 residues. Germline values: CDR1 LGHNT, CDR2 FRNRAP. With 5 bases removed from V and 0 bases from J, the gap between germline ends came to 11 bases. Here the CDR3 reads CASGTTESSYEQYF. The CDR3 bases are TGTGCTAGTGGTACGACAGAGAGCTCCTACGAGCAGTACTTC.

This chain joins TRBV15 and TRBJ1-1, with 8 nucleotides matching TRBD1. The germline V gene encodes CDR1 LNHNV and CDR2 YYDKDF (reference sequence). This CDR3 contains 16 residues. Trimming removed 2 bases from V and 5 bases from J; junction bases left unmatched: 10. CDR3 residues: CATSRLRTGPFTEAFF. For the CDR3, the DNA is TGTGCCACCAGCAGATTACGGACAGGGCCTTTTACTGAAGCTTTCTTT. Full variable domain (remainder filled in from reference TRBV15 and TRBJ1-1): DAMVIQNPRYQVTQFGKPVTLSCSQTLNHNVMYWYQQKSSQAPKLLFHYYDKDFNNEADTPDNFQSRRPNTSFCFLDIRSPGLGDTAMYLCATSRLRTGPFTEAFFGQGTRLTVV.

This clone has a handful of counts. The V and J genes are TRBV28 and TRBJ1-1; D is uncertain. In germline, CDR1 is MDHEN, CDR2 SYDVKM. The CDR3 spans 12 residues. V lost 5 bases and J lost 3, with 7 bases in between. The CDR3 DNA reads as TGTGCCAGCAGTGATCCGGACACTGAAGCTTTCTTT. It encodes CASSDPDTEAFF.